This TCR beta chain was retrieved from a study of control samples from healthy donors and cancer patients. The V gene end was trimmed by 2 bases and the J gene end by 5 bases; junction bases not matched to a gene: 6. Germline CDR1 and CDR2: SGHRS and YFSETQ. The CDR3 length is 16 residues. Assay: immunoSEQ multiplex PCR; the TCRdb copy retains only in-frame clones and omits some. The table lists about 170,000 clones, around 92% of them singletons. The chain is built from TRBV5-1 and TRBJ2-1; 11 nucleotides align to TRBD2. This sequence originates from a woman between 40 and 55 years old in good health. Sequencing was performed on blood. The CDR3 sequence: CASSFGTSGGHNEQFF. In DNA form, the CDR3 reads TGCGCCAGCAGCTTCGGAACTAGCGGGGGCCACAATGAGCAGTTCTTC.